The 19 T cell receptor beta chains given below trace back to one sample, sequenced in a study of blood T cell repertoires in COVID-19. Sequencing used immunoSEQ multiplex PCR; TCRdb keeps in-frame clones, though not all of them. The data show 250,000 or so clones, with 80% to 90% seen just once and about 2.1% held by the top ten. The sequencing input was peripheral blood. All receptors derive from a man aged 35 to 55 who had recovered from COVID-19.

This chain connects TRBV18 to TRBJ2-5, with D unclear. CDR3 size: 13 residues. Trimming took 2 bases from V and 3 from J, leaving 7 bases between them. In germline, CDR1 is KGHSH, CDR2 LQKENI. In nucleotides, the CDR3 is TGTGCCAGCTCACCAAACAGCAAAGAGACCCAGTACTTC. Protein sequence: CASSPNSKETQYF.

J is TRBJ1-1 and V is TRBV29-1, with D perhaps matching TRBD1 (6 bases). There are 12 residues in the CDR3. Germline V gene lookup returns CDR1 SQVTM and CDR2 ANQGSEA. Trimming removed 4 bases from V and 4 bases from J, with 10 bases in between. This CDR3 is CSVAGGPTEAFF. CDR3 coding DNA: TGCAGCGTTGCGGGGGGGCCCACTGAAGCTTTCTTT. The complete variable domain, with remaining parts taken from reference TRBV29-1 and TRBJ1-1, reads SAVISQKPSRDICQRGTSLTIQCQVDSQVTMMFWYRQQPGQSLTLIATANQGSEATYESGFVIDKFPISRPNLTFSTLTVSNMSPEDSSIYLCSVAGGPTEAFFGQGTRLTVV.

The V call is TRBV29-1, the J call TRBJ1-1; 8 bases line up with TRBD1. The trim removed 4 bases at V and 3 bases at J, leaving 4 bases unmatched. This CDR3 has 13 amino acids. Germline lookup yields CDR1 SQVTM and CDR2 ANQGSEA. CDR3 sequence: CSVGTGRYTEAFF. In DNA, the CDR3 is TGCAGCGTTGGGACAGGGAGGTACACTGAAGCTTTCTTT.

The chain joins TRBV29-1 to TRBJ2-5, with D perhaps TRBD1 (5 bases). The CDR3 is made up of 13 amino acids. The V end was cut by 3 bases, the J end by 7 bases, with 15 bases between. CDR1 and CDR2 (germline): SQVTM, ANQGSEA. The CDR3 reads CSVDEQGGATQYF. The CDR3 DNA sequence: TGCAGCGTTGACGAGCAGGGTGGCGCGACCCAGTACTTC.

The chain recombines TRBV23-1 with TRBJ2-1; 12 nucleotides match TRBD2. TRBV23-1 belongs to the ORF category, with a function that is uncertain. The CDR3 totals 16 residues. V lost 6 bases to trimming and J lost 9 bases; unmatched junction nucleotides: 12. CDR3: CASRPSTSGSFSEQFF. The CDR3, as DNA: TGCGCCAGCAGGCCCTCGACTAGCGGGAGTTTTTCTGAGCAGTTCTTC.

V usage is TRBV9 and J usage is TRBJ2-2; 9 bases align to TRBD1. This CDR3 is 16 amino acids long. Losses at the gene ends were 3 bases for V and 4 bases for J; bases not matched to a gene: 7. CDR1 and CDR2 from the germline V gene are SGDLS and YYNGEE. The CDR3 protein is CASSGGTGLITGELFF. Written as DNA, the CDR3 is TGTGCCAGCAGCGGGGGGACAGGGCTTATCACCGGGGAGCTGTTTTTT.

The chain recombines TRBV30 with TRBJ1-1; no firm D call. CDR3 length: 11 amino acids. V was cut by 6 bases and J by 8 bases, with 13 bases left in between. The germline CDR1 and CDR2 sequences are GTSNPN and SVGIG (reference sequence). The CDR3 sequence is CACRPAREAFF. Here the CDR3 DNA reads TGTGCCTGCAGGCCCGCCCGGGAAGCTTTCTTT.

The chain has TRBV5-5 and TRBJ2-7; TRBD1 aligns across 9 bases. V shed 1 base and J 9 bases; nucleotides not matched to a gene: 11. The CDR3 spans 15 residues. Germline lookup yields CDR1 SGHKS and CDR2 YYEKEE (reference sequence). The DNA of the CDR3 is TGTGCCAGCAGCTTGAAACAGGGGGCGCCTGTTGGGCAGTACTTC. As protein: CASSLKQGAPVGQYF.

The genes are TRBV4-1 and TRBJ2-1; 12 bases line up with TRBD2. The CDR3 runs to 17 residues. Per the germline V gene, CDR1 is MGHRA and CDR2 is YSYEKL. With 3 bases clipped from V and 7 bases from J, the junction kept 10 bases outside the gene matches. The CDR3: CASSQRLAGEGENEQFF. The CDR3 region has the DNA TGCGCCAGCAGCCAGAGACTAGCGGGAGAGGGTGAGAATGAGCAGTTCTTC.

This clone came up many times. V usage is TRBV24-1 and J usage is TRBJ2-2, with D hard to call. The germline gives CDR1 KGHDR, CDR2 SFDVKD. This CDR3 has 15 amino acids. Trimming left V 3 bases short and J 5 bases short, with 12 bases between. This chain's CDR3 is CATSDPTTETGELFF. In DNA, the CDR3 is TGTGCCACCAGTGATCCTACCACAGAAACCGGGGAGCTGTTTTTT.

CDR3: CASSLYGTAFNEKLFF. The DNA for the CDR3 is TGTGCCAGCAGCCTGTACGGGACAGCATTCAATGAAAAACTGTTTTTT. The J gene is TRBJ1-4, the V gene TRBV5-6, with TRBD1 matching 7 bases. CDR3 size: 16 residues. Germline trimming cut 4 bases from V and 5 bases from J; bases unmatched to any gene: 11. Germline V gene data show CDR1 as SGHDT and CDR2 as YYEEEE.

This chain uses TRBV11-3 with TRBJ2-1; 8 positions match TRBD2. J was trimmed by 7 bases and V by 2 bases; bases with no gene match: 4. Looked up from germline, CDR1 is SGHNT and CDR2 is YENEEA. This CDR3 contains 14 residues. CDR3: CASSLIPSGNEQFF. Written as DNA, the CDR3 is TGTGCCAGCAGCTTAATCCCTAGCGGGAATGAGCAGTTCTTC. Drawing the rest from reference TRBV11-3 and TRBJ2-1, the complete variable domain is EAGVVQSPRYKIIEKKQPVAFWCNPISGHNTLYWYLQNLGQGPELLIRYENEEAVDDSQLPKDRFSAERLKGVDSTLKIQPAELGDSAVYLCASSLIPSGNEQFFGPGTRLTVL.

A remark on this clone: A read error may explain this, as a much larger clone is one base away. This sequence joins TRBV2 and TRBJ2-5; D is possibly TRBD2 (6 bases). The CDR3 has 13 amino acids. Trimming removed 6 bases from V and 2 bases from J, with 10 bases in between. CDR1 and CDR2 from the germline V gene are SNHLY and FYNNEI. CDR3 sequence (DNA): TGTGCCAGCAGGCGGGACTTTCAAGAGACCCAGTACTTC. Its translation is CASRRDFQETQYF.

Details on this clone: Germline is not matched at one junction end, which may reflect a read error. The gene calls are TRBV20-1 and TRBJ2-5; TRBD2 might be the D (5 bases). Germline V gene lookup returns CDR1 DFQATT and CDR2 SNEGSKA (reference sequence). This CDR3 contains 10 residues. The CDR3 DNA is TGCAGTGCCCGGGGAGAGTCCCAGTACTTC. Translating gives CSARGESQYF.

The chain links TRBV7-2 to TRBJ2-7; TRBD2 might be the D (5 bases). There are 15 residues in the CDR3. The V end was cut by 5 bases, the J end by 9 bases, with 23 bases between. CDR1 SGHTA and CDR2 FQGNSA come from the germline V gene. This chain's CDR3 is CASSQPPLTGSVQYF. The CDR3 region has the DNA TGTGCCAGCAGCCAACCTCCCTTAACGGGGTCAGTGCAGTACTTC.

The rearrangement joins TRBV14 to TRBJ1-1, with a weak D call TRBD1 (6 bases). The V gene's germline CDR1 is SGHDN and CDR2 FVKESK. Trimming left V 2 bases short and J 5 bases short, with 9 bases between. The CDR3 has 13 amino acids. DNA for the CDR3: TGTGCCAGCAGCCAATCACAGGGAACTGAAGCTTTCTTT. This codes for CASSQSQGTEAFF. Full variable domain (missing parts from reference TRBV14 and TRBJ1-1): EAGVTQFPSHSVIEKGQTVTLRCDPISGHDNLYWYRRVMGKEIKFLLHFVKESKQDESGMPNNRFLAERTGGTYSTLKVQPAELEDSGVYFCASSQSQGTEAFFGQGTRLTVV.

This rearrangement joins TRBV27 to TRBJ2-7; 9 nucleotides agree with TRBD1. After removal of 7 bases from V and 3 bases from J, the junction contained 13 bases not matched to a gene. This CDR3 is 16 amino acids long. The germline gives CDR1 MNHEY, CDR2 SMNVEV (reference sequence). CDR3: CASIKVVGTGYYEQYF. In DNA, the CDR3 is TGTGCCAGCATCAAGGTAGTAGGGACAGGGTACTACGAGCAGTACTTC.

The rearrangement uses TRBV5-1 and TRBJ2-6; no firm D call. Germline lookup yields CDR1 SGHRS and CDR2 YFSETQ. The CDR3 extends over 17 amino acids. Trimming took off 4 bases at V and 0 bases at J, with 14 bases between the two ends. The CDR3 here is CASSQSFASSGANVLTF. CDR3 nucleotides: TGCGCCAGCAGCCAAAGTTTTGCCAGCTCTGGGGCCAACGTCCTGACTTTC.

The chain employs TRBV2 and TRBJ2-5; maybe TRBD2 (5 bases). The ends were cut back, 6 bases at V and 4 bases at J, with 9 bases in the middle. Per germline, CDR1 SNHLY and CDR2 FYNNEI. The CDR3 consists of 12 residues. DNA for the CDR3: TGTGCCAGCAGCCTACTAGTAGAGACCCAGTACTTC. Its translation is CASSLLVETQYF.